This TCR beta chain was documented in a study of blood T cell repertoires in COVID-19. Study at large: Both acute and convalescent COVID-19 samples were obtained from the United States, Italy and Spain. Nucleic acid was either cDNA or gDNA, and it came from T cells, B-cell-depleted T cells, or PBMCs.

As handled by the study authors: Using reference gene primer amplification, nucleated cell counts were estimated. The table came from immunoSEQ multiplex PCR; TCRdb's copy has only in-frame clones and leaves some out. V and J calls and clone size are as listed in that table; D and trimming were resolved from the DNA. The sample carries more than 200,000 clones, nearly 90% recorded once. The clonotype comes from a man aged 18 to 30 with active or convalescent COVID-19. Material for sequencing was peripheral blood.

The chain's CDR3 is CASSQDFPVAGGYTF. The CDR3, as DNA: TGCGCCAGCAGCCAAGATTTCCCGGTGGCGGGTGGCTACACCTTC. The chain carries TRBV4-1 and TRBJ1-2; D gene ambiguous. Trimming pared 0 bases from V and 7 bases from J, leaving 15 bases between. This CDR3 has 15 amino acids. In germline, CDR1 is MGHRA, CDR2 YSYEKL.